One and the same sample provided the 14 T cell receptor beta chains below, sequenced in a study of T cell responses to AZD1222 COVID-19 vaccine. Data came from immunoSEQ multiplex PCR; TCRdb stores just in-frame clones and leaves some out. Here the sample spans roughly 120,000 clones, 85% to 95% being singletons. The source was peripheral blood, collected on day 0 of AZD1222 vaccination. These TCRs come from an adult in good health.

The V and J genes are TRBV29-1 and TRBJ1-1; tentatively, D is TRBD1 (5 bases). The CDR3 consists of 14 residues. Germline CDR1 and CDR2: SQVTM and ANQGSEA. The V and J ends lost 1 base and 5 bases respectively, with 14 bases between them. The CDR3 loop is CSVEAAGRRTEAFF. The CDR3 region has the DNA TGCAGCGTTGAAGCGGCAGGGAGAAGAACTGAAGCTTTCTTT. Looking up the rest from reference TRBV29-1 and TRBJ1-1 gives the full variable domain: SAVISQKPSRDICQRGTSLTIQCQVDSQVTMMFWYRQQPGQSLTLIATANQGSEATYESGFVIDKFPISRPNLTFSTLTVSNMSPEDSSIYLCSVEAAGRRTEAFFGQGTRLTVV.

The chain employs TRBV12-5 and TRBJ2-5; tentatively, D is TRBD1 (5 bases). CDR3 length equals 18 residues. Germline CDR1 and CDR2: LGHNT and FRNRAP. V was pared by 4 bases and J by 2 bases, with 23 bases between. Written as DNA, the CDR3 is TGTGCTAGTGGTTCCCCCATGAACTCTCCAAAGGGGCAAGAGACCCAGTACTTC. Encoded protein: CASGSPMNSPKGQETQYF.

The chain carries TRBV2 and TRBJ1-4; the D is unclear. CDR3 length: 17 residues. The V gene lost 3 bases and the J gene lost 6 bases, with 20 bases spanning the gap. The germline V gene encodes CDR1 SNHLY and CDR2 FYNNEI. The CDR3 sequence is CASSDRTRVGVDEKLFF. The DNA of the CDR3 is TGTGCCAGCAGTGACAGGACCCGGGTCGGCGTTGATGAAAAACTGTTTTTT.

The chain couples TRBV2 to TRBJ1-5; possibly TRBD1 for D (5 bases). V lost 5 bases and J lost 5, with 13 bases in between. This CDR3 contains 14 residues. In germline, CDR1 is SNHLY, CDR2 FYNNEI. CDR3 residues: CASSRDQGDQPQHF. CDR3 coding DNA: TGTGCCAGCAGTAGGGACCAAGGGGATCAGCCCCAGCATTTT.

The chain couples TRBV27 to TRBJ1-2; D ambiguous. The CDR3 consists of 11 residues. CDR1 is MNHEY, CDR2 SMNVEV, per germline (reference sequence). Trimming shortened V by 8 bases and J by 10 bases, and 14 bases separated the two germline ends. The CDR3 sequence is CASALGTNYTF. For the CDR3, the DNA is TGTGCCAGCGCCCTTGGTACCAACTACACCTTC.

The chain combines TRBV7-8 with TRBJ1-1; D might be TRBD1 (5 bases). The germline V gene encodes CDR1 SGHVS and CDR2 FQNEAQ. CDR3 length: 15 residues. The V end was cut by 5 bases, the J end by 4 bases, with 17 bases between. CDR3 nucleotides: TGTGCCAGCAGCGTTAGTAGCAGGGCTCGCACTGAAGCTTTCTTT. Its protein product is CASSVSSRARTEAFF. The full variable domain, completed using reference TRBV7-8 and TRBJ1-1, is GAGVSQSPRYKVAKRGQDVALRCDPISGHVSLFWYQQALGQGPEFLTYFQNEAQLDKSGLPSDRFFAERPEGSVSTLKIQRTQQEDSAVYLCASSVSSRARTEAFFGQGTRLTVV.

The V and J genes are TRBV6-5 and TRBJ1-6; perhaps TRBD1 as D (5 bases). The CDR3 sequence is 12 residues long. Trimming cost V 11 bases and J 6 bases, with 11 bases left between them. CDR1 MNHEY and CDR2 SVGAGI come from the germline V gene. This CDR3 reads CALGQGNSPLHF. CDR3 sequence (DNA): TGTGCCCTGGGGCAGGGTAATTCACCCCTCCACTTT.

The chain carries TRBV7-6 and TRBJ2-1, with 7 nucleotides matching TRBD2. Germline trimming cut 5 bases from V and 11 bases from J; bases unmatched to any gene: 9. The CDR3 is 13 amino acids. From germline, CDR1 is SGHVS and CDR2 FNYEAQ. CDR3 nucleotides: TGTGCCAGCAGCCTACTGACTAGCCAAAAGCAGTTCTTC. Protein product: CASSLLTSQKQFF.

The V gene is TRBV5-1, the J gene TRBJ2-1, with a possible D match to TRBD2 (5 bases). CDR1 and CDR2 (germline): SGHRS, YFSETQ. This CDR3 spans 13 amino acids. V lost 5 bases to trimming and J lost 8 bases, with 14 bases between them. As DNA, the CDR3 is TGCGCCAGCAGTGGCCAAGCGGTCGATGAGCAGTTCTTC. Amino acids: CASSGQAVDEQFF.

This clone was seen just once. CDR3 protein: CASSKGQVNTEAFF. In DNA form, the CDR3 reads TGTGCCAGTAGCAAGGGACAGGTGAACACTGAAGCTTTCTTT. The chain recombines TRBV19 with TRBJ1-1, with 8 bases lining up with TRBD1. The V segment lost 6 bases and the J segment 0 bases; nucleotides outside the gene matches: 3. Looked up from germline, CDR1 is LNHDA and CDR2 is SQIVND (reference sequence). The CDR3 has 14 amino acids.

The V gene is TRBV10-3, the J gene TRBJ1-1, with 7 bases lining up with TRBD1. After removal of 4 bases from V and 6 bases from J, the junction contained 8 bases not matched to a gene. This CDR3 is built from 14 residues. CDR1 ENHRY and CDR2 SYGVKD come from the germline V gene. CDR3 protein: CAISGGGGSPEAFF. The CDR3 DNA reads TGTGCCATCAGTGGTGGAGGGGGCTCGCCTGAAGCTTTCTTT.

The V and J genes are TRBV11-2 and TRBJ1-1; D gene ambiguous. The germline CDR1 and CDR2 sequences are SGHAT and FQNNGV. Trimming shortened V by 3 bases and J by 1 base, and 6 bases separated the two germline ends. This CDR3 is 13 amino acids long. The CDR3: CASSLDPNTEAFF. The CDR3 nucleotides are TGTGCCAGCAGCTTGGACCCGAACACTGAAGCTTTCTTT.

This chain connects TRBV15 to TRBJ2-7; D ambiguous. V shed 8 bases and J shed 1 base, with 15 bases lying between them. CDR1 and CDR2 (germline): LNHNV, YYDKDF (reference sequence). This CDR3 comprises 14 residues. CDR3 in DNA: TGTGCCACCTCCCGAGGCCTCGAGTCCTACGAGCAGTACTTC. Translation gives CATSRGLESYEQYF.

V is TRBV27 and J is TRBJ1-5, with a weak D call TRBD1 (5 bases). Trimming removed 10 bases at V and 2 bases at J, with 15 bases between. This CDR3 is built from 14 residues. The germline V gene has CDR1 MNHEY and CDR2 SMNVEV (reference sequence). The CDR3 nucleotides read TGTGCCACCCGGGGGTGGGGTGGCAATCAGCCCCAGCATTTT. Encoded protein: CATRGWGGNQPQHF.